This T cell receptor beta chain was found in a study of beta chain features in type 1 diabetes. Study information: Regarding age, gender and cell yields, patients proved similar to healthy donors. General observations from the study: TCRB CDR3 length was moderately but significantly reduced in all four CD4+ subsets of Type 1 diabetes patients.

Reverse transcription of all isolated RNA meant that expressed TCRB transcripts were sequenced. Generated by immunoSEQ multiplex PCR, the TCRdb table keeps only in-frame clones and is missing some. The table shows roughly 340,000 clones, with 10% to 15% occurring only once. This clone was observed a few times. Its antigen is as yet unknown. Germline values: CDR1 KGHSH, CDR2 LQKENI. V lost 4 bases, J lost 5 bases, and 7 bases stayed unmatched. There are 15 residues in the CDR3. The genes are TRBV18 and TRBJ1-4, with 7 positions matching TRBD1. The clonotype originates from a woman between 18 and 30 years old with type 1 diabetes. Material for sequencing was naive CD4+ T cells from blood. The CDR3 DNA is TGTGCCAGCTCACTGCGACAGGGACAGAATGAAAAACTGTTTTTT. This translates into CASSLRQGQNEKLFF.